These 2 T cell receptor beta chains were all obtained from the same sample, sequenced in a study of blood T cell repertoires in COVID-19. This table comes from immunoSEQ multiplex PCR, and its TCRdb copy is limited to in-frame clones, with some not included. In the table there are a few hundred thousand clones, around 90% of which are singletons. The sample comprised peripheral blood. The origin of the receptors is a woman under 40 with COVID-19, enrolled during active disease.

The chain recombines TRBV6-1 with TRBJ2-5; TRBD1 is a possible D gene (6 bases). Deletions cut 2 bases from V and 2 bases from J, with 12 bases between. This CDR3 spans 15 amino acids. From germline, CDR1 is MNHNS and CDR2 SASEGT. The CDR3 loop reads CASSEQGQRQETQYF. CDR3 DNA: TGTGCCAGCAGTGAACAGGGGCAGAGACAAGAGACCCAGTACTTC.

The J gene is TRBJ2-3, the V gene TRBV10-1; no firm D call. CDR3 length: 14 residues. In germline, CDR1 is WNHNN, CDR2 SYGVQD (reference sequence). The V gene lost 1 base and the J gene lost 0 bases, with 5 bases spanning the gap. CDR3 residues: CASSELSSTDTQYF. CDR3 bases: TGCGCCAGCAGTGAGTTATCCAGCACAGATACGCAGTATTTT.